The next 5 T cell receptor beta chains were all read from a single sample in a study of blood T cell repertoires in COVID-19. Sequencing used immunoSEQ multiplex PCR; TCRdb keeps in-frame clones, though not all of them. The data contain about 260,000 clones, around 83% of them singletons. Sequenced sample: peripheral blood. Every receptor here comes from a man younger than 35 with active or convalescent COVID-19.

A single count supports this clone. Here the CDR3 reads CASSPRGQVEQFF. The CDR3 DNA sequence: TGTGCCAGCAGTCCCAGGGGGCAGGTCGAACAGTTCTTC. The chain links TRBV12-3 or TRBV12-4 to TRBJ2-1; 8 bases match TRBD1. The CDR3 is 13 residues long. Trimming took 5 bases from V and 13 from J; bases not matched to a gene: 10.

V is TRBV3-1 (or the pseudogene TRBV3-2) and J is TRBJ1-5, with D unclear. Trimming removed 4 bases from V and 8 bases from J, with 15 bases in between. The germline V gene has CDR1 LGHDT and CDR2 YNNKEL (reference sequence). The CDR3 contains 14 residues. The CDR3 loop is CASSLKREEKPQHF. The CDR3 DNA follows: TGTGCCAGCAGCCTTAAGAGGGAGGAGAAGCCCCAGCATTTT.

As concerns this clone: Germline is not matched at one junction end, which may reflect a read error. The chain combines TRBV23-1 with TRBJ1-6, with no clear D. TRBV23-1 is an ORF, and what it does is uncertain. The CDR3 is made up of 14 amino acids. The CDR3 DNA reads as TGCGCCAGCAGCCAATTCCAGTCAAATTCACCCCTCCACTTT. It encodes CASSQFQSNSPLHF.

This clone came up once. The chain recombines TRBV3-1 (or the pseudogene TRBV3-2) with TRBJ1-2; 7 positions agree with TRBD1. Germline V gives CDR1 LGHDT, CDR2 YNNKEL (reference sequence). The CDR3 has 12 amino acids. The V and J ends lost 5 bases and 7 bases, in that order; junction bases with no gene match: 4. The CDR3 loop reads CASSAGDSGYTF. CDR3 DNA sequence: TGTGCCAGCAGCGCCGGGGACAGTGGCTACACCTTC.

The rearrangement links TRBV6-5 to TRBJ2-3, with 8 bases aligning to TRBD1. This CDR3 spans 15 amino acids. CDR1 is MNHEY and CDR2 is SVGAGI in the germline V gene. After removal of 4 bases from V and 2 bases from J, the junction contained 5 bases not matched to a gene. The CDR3 DNA reads as TGTGCCAGCAGTTCAGGACAGGGAACCACAGATACGCAGTATTTT. This sequence encodes CASSSGQGTTDTQYF.